The clone carrying this TCR beta chain was found many times. The target antigen is unknown. Only healthy Caucasians were enrolled as donors. This specimen belongs to a study of identical twins. General study findings and limits: Sequences that were beta out-of-frame showed weaker excess twin sharing. Cord blood's abundant beta clonotypes had fewer insertions, unlike memory repertoires. With monozygotic twins, out-of-frame TCR alpha sharing exceeded what models estimated.

Via MiXCR, TCRdb re-called the 5' RACE reads, giving one row per CDR3 protein. The repertoire includes fewer than 800,000 distinct CDR3 sequences, roughly 7.1% of them detected once, and about 1.6% sits in the top ten. The CDR3 totals 14 residues. From germline, CDR1 is MNHNS and CDR2 SASEGT. V shed 4 bases and J shed 5 bases, with 15 bases lying between them. The data were also submitted as part of a second study, on yellow fever vaccine responses in identical twins.

The sequencing input was PBMCs. The sequence derives from a woman younger than 30 in good health. The chain links TRBV6-1 to TRBJ2-7; D may be TRBD1 or TRBD2 (6 bases each). CDR3 DNA: TGTGCCAGCAGTGGGGGGCGGGGACGAGACGAGCAGTACTTC. Its protein product is CASSGGRGRDEQYF.